This T cell receptor beta chain was captured by sequencing in a study of T-cell reconstitution after alpha-beta-depleted transplantation in children. This clonotype was detected a few times. The authors prepared the TCRbeta library with unique molecular identifiers. TCRdb re-called the PCR reads with MiXCR, one entry per CDR3 protein. The repertoire includes just under 550,000 distinct CDR3 sequences, around 20% of them detected once, and approximately 3% sits in the top ten. Trimming removed 0 bases from V and 3 bases from J, with 13 bases in between. Germline lookup yields CDR1 SGHRS and CDR2 YFSETQ. The CDR3 is made up of 15 amino acids.

The sequence was collected from a human donor who donated a stem cell graft to a child with acute lymphoblastic leukemia. The sample in question was PBMCs from the stem cell graft donor, obtained from the stem cell graft. The V and J genes are TRBV5-1 and TRBJ2-7; a weak D match, TRBD2 (6 bases). The CDR3: CASSLGGLLNYEQYF. For the CDR3, the DNA is TGCGCCAGCAGCTTGGGGGGACTCCTCAACTACGAGCAGTACTTC.